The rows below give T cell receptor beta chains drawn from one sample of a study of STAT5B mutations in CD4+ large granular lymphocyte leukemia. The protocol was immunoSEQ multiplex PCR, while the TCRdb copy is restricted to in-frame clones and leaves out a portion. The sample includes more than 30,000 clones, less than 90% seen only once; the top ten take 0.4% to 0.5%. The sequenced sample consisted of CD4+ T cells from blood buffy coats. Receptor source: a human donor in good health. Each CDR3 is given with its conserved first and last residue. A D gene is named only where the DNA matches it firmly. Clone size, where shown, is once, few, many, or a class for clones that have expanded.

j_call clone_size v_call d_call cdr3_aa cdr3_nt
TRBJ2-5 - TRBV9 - CASSVGGGRETQYF TGTGCCAGCAGCGTAGGGGGGGGCCGGGAGACCCAGTACTTC
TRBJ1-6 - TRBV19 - CASRSSYNSPLHF TGTGCCAGTAGAAGCTCCTATAATTCACCCCTCCACTTT
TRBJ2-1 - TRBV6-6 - CASSPPAGRGYNEQFF TGTGCCAGCAGTCCCCCGGCAGGGCGCGGTTACAATGAGCAGTTCTTC
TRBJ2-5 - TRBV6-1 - CASSELRETQYF TGTGCCAGCAGTGAATTACGGGAGACCCAGTACTTC
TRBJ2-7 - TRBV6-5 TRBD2 CASSYSTGGEQYF TGTGCCAGCAGTTACTCGACGGGGGGGGAGCAGTACTTC
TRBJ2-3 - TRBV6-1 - CASSAGLRGTDTQYF TGTGCCAGCAGTGCGGGGTTGAGGGGCACAGATACGCAGTATTTT
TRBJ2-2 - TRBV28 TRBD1 CASSSPGGAGRTGELFF TGTGCCAGCAGTTCCCCAGGGGGCGCGGGAAGAACCGGGGAGCTGTTTTTT
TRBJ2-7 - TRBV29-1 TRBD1 CSVGVQGAYEQYF TGCAGCGTTGGGGTCCAGGGGGCCTACGAGCAGTACTTC
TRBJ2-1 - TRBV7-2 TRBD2 CASSQFGTSGLNEQFF TGTGCCAGCAGCCAATTCGGGACTAGCGGTCTTAATGAGCAGTTCTTC
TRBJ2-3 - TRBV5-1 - CASRVGEIFRSDTQYF TGCGCCAGCAGGGTGGGGGAGATTTTCCGATCAGATACGCAGTATTTT
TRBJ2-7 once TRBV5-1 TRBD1 CASSLGQGSHEQYF TGCGCCAGCAGCTTGGGACAGGGGTCCCACGAGCAGTACTTC
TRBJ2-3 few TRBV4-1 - CASSQGGSLNTDTQYF TGCGCCAGCAGCCAAGGCGGCTCCTTGAACACAGATACGCAGTATTTT
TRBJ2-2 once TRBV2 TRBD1 CASSGRTGRTGELFF TGTGCCAGCAGTGGGAGGACAGGGAGAACCGGGGAGCTGTTTTTT
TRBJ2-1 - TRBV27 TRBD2 CASSSHRERDYNEQFF TGTGCCAGCAGTTCACACCGGGAGCGGGATTACAATGAGCAGTTCTTC
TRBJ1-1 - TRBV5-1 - CASSPREGNTEAFF TGCGCCAGCAGCCCTAGGGAGGGTAACACTGAAGCTTTCTTT
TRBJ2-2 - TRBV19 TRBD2 CASRPLAGVSTGELFF TGTGCCAGTAGACCACTAGCGGGAGTTAGCACCGGGGAGCTGTTTTTT
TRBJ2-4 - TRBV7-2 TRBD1 CASSLEWTGGNIQYF TGTGCCAGCAGCTTAGAGTGGACAGGGGGAAACATTCAGTACTTC
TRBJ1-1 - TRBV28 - CASSLPKGGPNTEAFF TGTGCCAGCAGTTTACCCAAGGGGGGACCGAACACTGAAGCTTTCTTT
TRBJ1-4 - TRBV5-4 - CASSLDTGGYEKLFF TGTGCCAGCAGCTTGGATACGGGGGGTTACGAAAAACTGTTTTTT
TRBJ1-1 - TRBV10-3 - CAIKAPGEVEAFF TGTGCCATCAAGGCTCCAGGGGAGGTAGAAGCTTTCTTT
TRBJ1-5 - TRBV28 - CASSLGGQGGGGQPQHF TGTGCCAGCAGTTTAGGTGGGCAGGGAGGTGGCGGTCAGCCCCAGCATTTT
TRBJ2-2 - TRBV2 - CASSESTGELFF TGTGCCAGCAGTGAATCCACCGGGGAGCTGTTTTTT
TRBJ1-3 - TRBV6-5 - CASQRTVGNTIYF TGTGCCAGCCAAAGGACAGTCGGAAACACCATATATTTT
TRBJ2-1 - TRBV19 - CASSISGREQFF TGTGCCAGTAGTATCTCGGGGCGTGAGCAGTTCTTC
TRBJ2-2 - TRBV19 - CASTTWATGELFF TGTGCCAGTACGACCTGGGCCACCGGGGAGCTGTTTTTT
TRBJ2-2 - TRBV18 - CASSPRGDNTGELFF TGTGCCAGCTCACCGAGGGGCGACAACACCGGGGAGCTGTTTTTT
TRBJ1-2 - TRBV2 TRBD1 CAGQGAGYGYTF TGTGCCGGACAGGGGGCCGGCTATGGCTACACCTTC
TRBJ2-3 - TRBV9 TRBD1 CASSPRQGQGTDTQYF TGTGCCAGCAGCCCCAGACAGGGACAGGGCACAGATACGCAGTATTTT
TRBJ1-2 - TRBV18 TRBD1 CASSPSGGYGYTF TGTGCCAGCTCTCCATCAGGGGGCTATGGCTACACCTTC
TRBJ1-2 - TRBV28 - CASSNRENYGYTF TGTGCCAGCAGTAACAGGGAGAACTATGGCTACACCTTC
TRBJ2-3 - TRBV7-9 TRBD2 CASSLGRTSGRTSTDTQYF TGTGCCAGCAGCTTAGGCCGGACTAGCGGGAGAACTAGCACAGATACGCAGTATTTT
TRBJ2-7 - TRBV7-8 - CASSPEGRGLYEQYF TGTGCCAGCAGCCCCGAGGGTAGGGGCCTCTACGAGCAGTACTTC
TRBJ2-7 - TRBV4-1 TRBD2 CASSQTSGSSYEQYF TGCGCCAGCAGCCAGACTAGCGGGAGTTCCTACGAGCAGTACTTC
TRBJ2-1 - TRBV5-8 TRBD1 CASSLRIGQVLYNEQFF TGTGCCAGCAGCTTGAGAATTGGACAGGTACTTTACAATGAGCAGTTCTTC
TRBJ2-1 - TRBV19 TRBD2 CASNPPAPLWREPSYLSTYNEQFF TGTGCCAGTAACCCACCGGCCCCTCTATGGCGGGAGCCTTCGTACCTCTCGACATACAATGAGCAGTTCTTC
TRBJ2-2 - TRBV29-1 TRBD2 CSVDSGKGGELFF TGCAGCGTTGATAGCGGGAAGGGCGGGGAGCTGTTTTTT
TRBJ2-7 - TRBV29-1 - CSASGQFYEQYF TGCAGCGCGTCGGGCCAGTTCTACGAGCAGTACTTC
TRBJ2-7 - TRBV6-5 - CASRKTLYEQYF TGTGCCAGCAGGAAGACACTTTACGAGCAGTACTTC
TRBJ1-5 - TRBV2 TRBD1 CASSGTGGSQPQHF TGTGCCAGCAGTGGGACAGGGGGCAGCCAGCCCCAGCATTTT
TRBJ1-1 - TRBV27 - CASSPLPRMNTEAFF TGTGCCAGCAGTCCTCTTCCGAGAATGAACACTGAAGCTTTCTTT
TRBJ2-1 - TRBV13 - CASSLEGTSPRQFF TGTGCCAGCAGCTTAGAGGGAACTTCGCCCCGGCAGTTCTTC
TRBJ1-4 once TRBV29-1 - CSVEPAGGGGKLFF TGCAGCGTTGAACCCGCCGGGGGGGGTGGAAAACTGTTTTTT
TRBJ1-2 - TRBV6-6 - CASSSPVLGSGYTF TGTGCCAGCAGTTCTCCGGTGTTGGGAAGCGGCTACACCTTC
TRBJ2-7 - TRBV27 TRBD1 CASSSRGTGAYEQYF TGTGCCAGCAGTTCCCGGGGGACAGGGGCCTACGAGCAGTACTTC
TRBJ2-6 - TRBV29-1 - CSVEHRHTPGSGANVLTF TGCAGCGTTGAACACCGACATACCCCCGGCTCTGGGGCCAACGTCCTGACTTTC
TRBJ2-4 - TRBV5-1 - CASRGSVFQYF TGCGCCAGCAGGGGAAGCGTGTTTCAGTACTTC
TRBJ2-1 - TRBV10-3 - CAISVGSSYNEQFF TGTGCCATCAGCGTTGGGAGCTCCTACAATGAGCAGTTCTTC
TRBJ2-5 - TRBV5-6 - CASSKIKGPGETQYF TGTGCCAGCAGCAAGATTAAAGGGCCGGGGGAGACCCAGTACTTC
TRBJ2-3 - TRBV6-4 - CASSQGPRTDTQYF TGTGCCAGCAGCCAGGGACCACGCACAGATACGCAGTATTTT
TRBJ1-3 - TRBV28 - CASSLSGNTIYF TGTGCCAGCAGTTTAAGTGGAAACACCATATATTTT
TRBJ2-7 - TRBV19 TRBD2 CASSLLAGALRNEQYF TGTGCCAGTAGTTTACTAGCGGGAGCCTTAAGGAACGAGCAGTACTTC
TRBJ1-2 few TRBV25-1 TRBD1 CASSVTGTYGYTF TGTGCCAGCAGTGTGACAGGGACCTATGGCTACACCTTC
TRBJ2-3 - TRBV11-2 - CASSLYGGITDTQYF TGTGCCAGCAGCTTATACGGCGGGATCACAGATACGCAGTATTTT
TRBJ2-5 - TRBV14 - CASSQATGPQETQYF TGTGCCAGCAGCCAAGCTACTGGACCCCAAGAGACCCAGTACTTC
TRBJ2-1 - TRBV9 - CASSPGPKANEQFF TGTGCCAGCAGCCCAGGGCCGAAGGCCAATGAGCAGTTCTTC